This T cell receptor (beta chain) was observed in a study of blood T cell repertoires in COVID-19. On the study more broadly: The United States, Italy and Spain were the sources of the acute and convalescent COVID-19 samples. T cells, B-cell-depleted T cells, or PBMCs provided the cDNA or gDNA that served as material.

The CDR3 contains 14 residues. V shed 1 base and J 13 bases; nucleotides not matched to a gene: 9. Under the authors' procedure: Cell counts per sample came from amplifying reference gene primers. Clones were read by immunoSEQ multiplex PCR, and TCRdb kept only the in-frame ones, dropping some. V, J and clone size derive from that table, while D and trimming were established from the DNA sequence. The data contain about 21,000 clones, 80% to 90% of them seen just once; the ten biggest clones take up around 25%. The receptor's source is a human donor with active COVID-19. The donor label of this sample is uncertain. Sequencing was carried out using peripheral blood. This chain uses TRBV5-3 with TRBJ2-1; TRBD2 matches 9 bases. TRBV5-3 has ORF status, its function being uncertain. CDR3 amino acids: CARSLLGGGAIQFF. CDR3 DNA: TGTGCCAGAAGCTTGCTAGGCGGGGGGGCCATTCAGTTCTTC.